The next 26 T cell receptor beta chains were all read from a single sample in a study of T-cell memory formation after mild COVID-19. One entry per CDR3 protein, called by TCRdb with MiXCR from the 5' RACE reads. The repertoire holds 300,000 to 400,000 distinct CDR3 sequences, with 10% to 15% as singletons. Sequencing was performed on PBMCs or a T cell subset sorted from them (not recorded which). The receptors derive from a man aged 18 to 29 who had mild COVID-19 (a few samples of this study predate the infection). Cell type and time point are not known.

Regarding this clonotype: Germline and junction disagree at one end, which may indicate a read error. V and J are TRBV7-2 and TRBJ1-5, with D possibly matching TRBD1 (6 bases). This CDR3 has 20 amino acids. Germline values: CDR1 SGHTA, CDR2 FQGNSA. The chain's CDR3 is CASSLASGHSRRDSNKPQHF. The CDR3 coding sequence is TGTGCCAGCAGCTTAGCATCGGGACACTCCAGACGGGATAGCAATAAGCCCCAGCATTTT.

V and J are TRBV12-3 or TRBV12-4 and TRBJ2-1; 10 nucleotides match TRBD1. Unmatched junction bases numbered 4, after V lost 0 bases and J lost 8 bases. The CDR3 has 15 residues. DNA of the CDR3: TGTGCCAGCAGTTTAGCCGGGACAGGGGTGGATGAGCAGTTCTTC. Translating it yields CASSLAGTGVDEQFF.

The chain couples TRBV29-1 to TRBJ2-7, with no clear D. The CDR3 length is 12 residues. V was cut by 2 bases and J by 10 bases, with 15 bases left in between. Germline CDR1 is SQVTM and CDR2 is ANQGSEA. In nucleotides, the CDR3 is TGCAGCGTTGAAACTGCGGCCCTTGAACAGTACTTC. Its protein product is CSVETAALEQYF.

This rearrangement joins TRBV27 to TRBJ1-1; D is unclear. The CDR3 consists of 13 residues. Looked up from germline, CDR1 is MNHEY and CDR2 is SMNVEV (reference sequence). Trimming pared 8 bases from V and 4 bases from J, leaving 14 bases between. The CDR3 loop is CASAYRGVTEAFF. DNA for the CDR3: TGTGCCAGCGCATACCGGGGAGTCACTGAAGCTTTCTTT.

This clonotype was counted between two and nine times. The V and J genes are TRBV6-2 or TRBV6-3 and TRBJ2-3; D is undetermined. The CDR3 covers 11 residues. CDR1 is MNHEY, CDR2 SVGEGT, per germline. Deletions cut 8 bases from V and 5 bases from J, with 8 bases between. The CDR3: CASLVGDTQYF. The CDR3 nucleotides read TGTGCCAGCCTGGTTGGAGATACGCAGTATTTT.

Ten or more counts support this clonotype. The gene calls are TRBV29-1 and TRBJ2-3, with D hard to call. V was trimmed by 4 bases and J by 6 bases, leaving 8 bases between them. The CDR3 totals 11 residues. Germline V gene data show CDR1 as SQVTM and CDR2 as ANQGSEA. The CDR3 coding sequence is TGCAGCGTTGGGAGTAGGGATACGCAGTATTTT. Protein: CSVGSRDTQYF.

The rearrangement uses TRBV7-3 and TRBJ2-3; D could derive from TRBD1 or TRBD2 (5 bases each). Germline CDR1 reads SGHTA; CDR2 reads FQGTGA. CDR3 length: 12 residues. The V end was cut by 5 bases, the J end by 9 bases, with 12 bases between. This CDR3 reads CASSPLRGTQYF. The CDR3 bases are TGTGCCAGCAGCCCCCTTCGGGGCACGCAGTATTTT.

This clonotype appeared many times. The chain combines TRBV25-1 with TRBJ2-1; possible D gene TRBD1, 7 bases. The ends were cut back, 6 bases at V and 8 bases at J, with 26 bases in the middle. The CDR3 is made up of 17 amino acids. Germline assignment: CDR1 MGHDK and CDR2 SYGVNS. CDR3 residues: CASREGMGDRQGDEQFF. The CDR3 nucleotides are TGTGCCAGCAGGGAGGGGATGGGGGACAGACAAGGTGATGAGCAGTTCTTC.

There are a few counts of this clonotype. V and J are TRBV6-2 or TRBV6-3 and TRBJ2-1; TRBD1 matches at 10 bases. With 4 bases clipped from V and 3 bases from J, the junction kept 6 bases outside the gene matches. This CDR3 region has 16 residues. Germline CDR1 reads MNHEY; CDR2 reads SVGEGT. The CDR3 nucleotides read TGTGCCAGCAGTTCAACCGGGACAGGGGTCTACAATGAGCAGTTCTTC. Its protein is CASSSTGTGVYNEQFF.

The chain is built from TRBV5-1 and TRBJ2-3; D may match TRBD1 or TRBD2 (5 bases each). The CDR3 is 13 residues long. V was cut by 6 bases and J by 2 bases, with 10 bases left in between. Germline V gene lookup returns CDR1 SGHRS and CDR2 YFSETQ. CDR3: CASKSGTTDTQYF. The CDR3 DNA reads as TGCGCCAGCAAGTCAGGGACCACAGATACGCAGTATTTT.

The table lists this clonotype with a few counts. The J gene is TRBJ2-5, the V gene TRBV5-1, with D unclear. This CDR3 has 13 residues. The V and J ends lost 5 bases and 1 base respectively, with 9 bases between them. Germline assignment: CDR1 SGHRS and CDR2 YFSETQ. CDR3 in DNA: TGCGCCAGCAGTGGGCGGCCCCAAGAGACCCAGTACTTC. Its protein is CASSGRPQETQYF.

This clonotype occurred many times. The chain joins TRBV7-2 to TRBJ2-2; 9 nucleotides match TRBD2. The trim removed 5 bases at V and 5 bases at J, leaving 9 bases unmatched. Germline V lookup: CDR1 SGHTA, CDR2 FQGNSA. This CDR3 comprises 16 residues. This chain's CDR3 is CASSPRASGVTGELFF. Here the CDR3 DNA reads TGTGCCAGCAGCCCCCGCGCTAGCGGGGTTACCGGGGAGCTGTTTTTT.

The chain joins TRBV4-2 to TRBJ1-4; tentative D call: TRBD1 (6 bases). Germline V gene data show CDR1 as LGHNA and CDR2 as YNFKEQ. CDR3 size: 16 residues. V lost 6 bases and J 8 bases, leaving 22 bases between the germline ends. This CDR3 reads CASRLTSGTPGEKLFF. In DNA, the CDR3 is TGTGCCAGCAGACTTACCTCCGGGACACCGGGGGAAAAACTGTTTTTT.

This clonotype was counted ten times or more. The V gene is TRBV12-3 or TRBV12-4, the J gene TRBJ1-1; D gene ambiguous. The length of the CDR3 is 13 residues. V was pared by 3 bases and J by 5 bases, with 10 bases between. The CDR3: CASSFRVGTEAFF. The CDR3 coding sequence is TGTGCCAGCAGTTTCCGGGTAGGGACTGAAGCTTTCTTT.

This clonotype came up a few times. J is TRBJ2-2 and V is TRBV7-3, with a tentative D call TRBD1 (5 bases). This CDR3 has 13 amino acids. V shed 1 base and J shed 7 bases, with 7 bases lying between them. Germline values: CDR1 SGHTA, CDR2 FQGTGA. The CDR3 protein is CASSLSRDGELFF. CDR3 sequence (DNA): TGTGCCAGCAGCTTAAGCAGGGACGGGGAGCTGTTTTTT.

The chain employs TRBV6-5 and TRBJ2-7; D possibly corresponds to TRBD1 (6 bases). CDR3 length: 16 amino acids. Trimming pared 2 bases from V and 0 bases from J, leaving 14 bases between. From germline, CDR1 is MNHEY and CDR2 SVGAGI. The DNA of the CDR3 is TGTGCCAGCAGTTACAAGCCCAGGGGCTTCTCCTACGAGCAGTACGTC. Encoded protein: CASSYKPRGFSYEQYV.

Only a few counts were recorded for this clonotype. This chain joins TRBV29-1 and TRBJ2-5; no clear D. The CDR3 extends over 16 amino acids. The V end was cut by 0 bases, the J end by 6 bases, with 20 bases between. Per the germline V gene, CDR1 is SQVTM and CDR2 is ANQGSEA. CDR3 in amino acids: CSVEEVAVVPLQTQYF. The CDR3 bases are TGCAGCGTTGAAGAGGTGGCCGTCGTGCCGCTGCAGACCCAGTACTTC.

The chain carries TRBV9 and TRBJ2-5; no clear D. Germline CDR1 SGDLS, CDR2 YYNGEE. The CDR3 has 13 residues. V dropped 0 bases and J dropped 5 bases, with 8 bases sitting between them. For the CDR3, the DNA is TGTGCCAGCAGCGTAGAGTACGCCGAGACCCAGTACTTC. Translation: CASSVEYAETQYF.

This clonotype was seen many times. The genes are TRBV7-2 and TRBJ2-5; 9 bases map to TRBD2. The CDR3 is 14 amino acids. In germline, CDR1 is SGHTA, CDR2 FQGNSA. The ends lost 5 bases at V and 7 bases at J; junction bases unmatched: 8. DNA for the CDR3: TGTGCCAGCAGCCCACCTGCGGGGGGGGGGACCCAGTACTTC. Translating gives CASSPPAGGGTQYF.

The chain couples TRBV7-9 to TRBJ1-4; tentative D call: TRBD1 (5 bases). This CDR3 comprises 15 residues. V was shortened by 1 base and J by 8 bases, with 14 bases between the two germline ends. Germline CDR1 and CDR2: SEHNR and FQNEAQ (reference sequence). DNA for the CDR3: TGTGCCAGCAGCTTAGAGGGACTCGGGAGCGAAAAACTGTTTTTT. Translated: CASSLEGLGSEKLFF.

The sample holds a few counts of this clonotype. The chain combines TRBV9 with TRBJ2-2, with 16 bases matching TRBD2. From germline, CDR1 is SGDLS and CDR2 YYNGEE. The CDR3 loop spans 18 amino acids. With 4 bases clipped from V and 0 bases from J, the junction kept 3 bases outside the gene matches. The CDR3 DNA follows: TGTGCCAGCAGCCCCGGGACTAGCGGGGGGGCGAACACCGGGGAGCTGTTTTTT. Translating it yields CASSPGTSGGANTGELFF.

V is TRBV5-1 and J is TRBJ2-1; TRBD1 matches at 9 bases. After removal of 4 bases from V and 11 bases from J, the junction contained 10 bases not matched to a gene. CDR1 is SGHRS and CDR2 is YFSETQ in the germline V gene. CDR3 length: 14 residues. The CDR3 nucleotides read TGCGCCAGCAGCCCTTCCACAGGGGGCGGGAAGCAGTTCTTC. Its protein product is CASSPSTGGGKQFF.

The J gene is TRBJ1-2, the V gene TRBV7-3; maybe TRBD1 (5 bases). The CDR3 is 13 residues long. The germline V gene has CDR1 SGHTA and CDR2 FQGTGA. Between the trimmed V and J ends, which lost 3 bases and 8 bases, there was a span of 13 bases. CDR3 nucleotide sequence: TGTGCCAGCAGCTTCGTCACAGGAGAAGGCTACACCTTC. It yields the protein CASSFVTGEGYTF.

A word on this clonotype: A junction end diverges from the germline sequence, so it may reflect a read error. This sequence joins TRBV6-6 and TRBJ1-5, with a possible D match to TRBD1 (6 bases). Per germline, CDR1 MNHNY and CDR2 SVGAGI (reference sequence). The CDR3 has 16 amino acids. The chain's CDR3 is CASSHSEGQGNQPQHF. CDR3 bases: TGTGCCAGCAGTCACTCGGAGGGGCAGGGGAATCAGCCCCAGCATTTT.

This chain connects TRBV4-1 to TRBJ2-4, with 10 positions matching TRBD2. Germline V gene sequence: CDR1 MGHRA, CDR2 YSYEKL. V lost 1 base, J lost 0 bases, and 6 bases stayed unmatched. This CDR3 spans 18 amino acids. The CDR3 DNA reads TGCGCCAGCAGCCAAGGGGGGGCTAGCGGGAGAGCCAAAAACATTCAGTACTTC. Translated: CASSQGGASGRAKNIQYF.

This clonotype has more than one count but fewer than ten. The V call is TRBV7-2, the J call TRBJ1-1; the D is unclear. V was clipped by 3 bases and J by 2 bases, with 7 bases between them. This CDR3 contains 13 residues. The germline V gene has CDR1 SGHTA and CDR2 FQGNSA. The CDR3 loop is CASSFNANTEAFF. CDR3 sequence (DNA): TGTGCCAGCAGCTTTAATGCTAACACTGAAGCTTTCTTT.